This T cell receptor (beta chain) was retrieved from a study of post-analysis software for immune sequencing data. Turning to the study itself: The courses of disease that were included comprised relapsing-remitting, secondary progressive and progressive-relapsing multiple sclerosis. Findings and limits, study-wide: Significantly decreased normalized Chao1 diversity was recorded for multiple sclerosis patients relative to controls. Patients carried 5 or 6 TRBV segments more frequently than controls did, and TRBV5-6, TRBV5-1 and TRBV20-1 were among them.

About this clonotype: The antigen is unknown.

CDR3 length: 13 residues. Germline V gene data show CDR1 as DFQATT and CDR2 as SNEGSKA (reference sequence). Trimming cost V 7 bases and J 2 bases, with 12 bases left between them. Built from TCR beta cDNA, the libraries had unique molecular identifiers in them. Each batch of roughly 1 to 11 million T cells produced some 500,000 cDNA molecules. TCRdb re-called the PCR reads through MiXCR, storing one row per CDR3 protein. The repertoire has about 460,000 distinct CDR3 sequences, around 40% of them found once; the top ten carry over 10%. The V call is TRBV20-1, the J call TRBJ2-1; D is perhaps TRBD1 (6 bases). Source material: blood. The clonotype was recovered from a girl aged 10-17 years with multiple sclerosis. CDR3 nucleotide sequence: TGCAGTGGGGCACAGGGCCCCTACAATGAGCAGTTCTTC. This gives the protein CSGAQGPYNEQFF.